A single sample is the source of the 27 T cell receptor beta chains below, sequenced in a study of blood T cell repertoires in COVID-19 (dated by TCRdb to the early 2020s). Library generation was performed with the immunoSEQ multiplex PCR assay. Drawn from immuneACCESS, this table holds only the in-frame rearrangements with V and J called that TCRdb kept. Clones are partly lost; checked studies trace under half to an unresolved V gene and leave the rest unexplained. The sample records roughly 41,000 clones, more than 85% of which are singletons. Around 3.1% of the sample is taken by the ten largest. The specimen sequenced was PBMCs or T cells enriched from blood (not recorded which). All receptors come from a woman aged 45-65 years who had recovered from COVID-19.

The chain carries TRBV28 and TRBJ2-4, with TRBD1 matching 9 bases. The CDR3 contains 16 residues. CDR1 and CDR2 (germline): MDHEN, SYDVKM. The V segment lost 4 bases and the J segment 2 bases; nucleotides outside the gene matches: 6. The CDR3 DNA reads TGTGCCAGCAGTTGGGACAGGGCGGCATCCAAAAACATTCAGTACTTC. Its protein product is CASSWDRAASKNIQYF.

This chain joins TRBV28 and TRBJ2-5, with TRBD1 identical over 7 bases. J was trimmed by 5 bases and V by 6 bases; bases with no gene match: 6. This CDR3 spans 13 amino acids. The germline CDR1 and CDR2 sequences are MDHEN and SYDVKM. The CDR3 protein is CASRGTGVETQYF. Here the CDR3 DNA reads TGTGCCAGCAGAGGTACAGGGGTCGAGACCCAGTACTTC.

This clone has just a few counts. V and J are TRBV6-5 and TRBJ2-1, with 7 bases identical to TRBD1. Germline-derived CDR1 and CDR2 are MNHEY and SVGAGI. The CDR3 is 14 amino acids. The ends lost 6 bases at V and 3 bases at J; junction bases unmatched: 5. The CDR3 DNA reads TGTGCCAGCAGACCCGGACAGGACTACAATGAGCAGTTCTTC. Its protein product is CASRPGQDYNEQFF.

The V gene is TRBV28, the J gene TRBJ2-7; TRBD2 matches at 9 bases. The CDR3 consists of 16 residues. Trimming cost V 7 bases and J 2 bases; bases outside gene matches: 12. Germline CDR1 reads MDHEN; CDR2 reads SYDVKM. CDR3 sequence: CASIDRYSGGTYEQYF. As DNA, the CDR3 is TGTGCCAGCATCGACAGGTATAGCGGGGGAACCTACGAGCAGTACTTC. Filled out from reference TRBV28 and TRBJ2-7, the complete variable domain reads DVKVTQSSRYLVKRTGEKVFLECVQDMDHENMFWYRQDPGLGLRLIYFSYDVKMKEKGDIPEGYSVSREKKERFSLILESASTNQTSMYLCASIDRYSGGTYEQYFGPGTRLTVT.

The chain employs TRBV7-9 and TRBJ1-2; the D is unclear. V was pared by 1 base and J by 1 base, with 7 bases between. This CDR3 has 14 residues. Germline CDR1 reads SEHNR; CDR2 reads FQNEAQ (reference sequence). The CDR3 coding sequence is TGTGCCAGCAGCTTAGGAGGGAATAACTATGGCTACACCTTC. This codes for CASSLGGNNYGYTF. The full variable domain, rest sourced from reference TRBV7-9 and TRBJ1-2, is DTGVSQNPRHKITKRGQNVTFRCDPISEHNRLYWYRQTLGQGPEFLTYFQNEAQLEKSRLLSDRFSAERPKGSFSTLEIQRTEQGDSAMYLCASSLGGNNYGYTFGSGTRLTVV.

The CDR3 DNA sequence: TGTGCCAGCAGCGTCCACACAGGGGGTGTTAACAATGAGCAGTTCTTC. It specifies CASSVHTGGVNNEQFF. The chain links TRBV11-1 to TRBJ2-1; 8 bases fit TRBD1. V lost 5 bases, J lost 5 bases, and 11 bases stayed unmatched. In germline, CDR1 is SGHAT, CDR2 FQDESV (reference sequence). This CDR3 is 16 amino acids long.

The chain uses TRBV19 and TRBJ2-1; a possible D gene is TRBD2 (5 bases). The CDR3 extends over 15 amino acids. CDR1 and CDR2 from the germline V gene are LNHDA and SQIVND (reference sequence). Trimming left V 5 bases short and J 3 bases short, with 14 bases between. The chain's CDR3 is CASSPRRPLYNEQFF. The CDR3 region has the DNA TGTGCCAGTAGTCCCCGGAGGCCCCTCTACAATGAGCAGTTCTTC.

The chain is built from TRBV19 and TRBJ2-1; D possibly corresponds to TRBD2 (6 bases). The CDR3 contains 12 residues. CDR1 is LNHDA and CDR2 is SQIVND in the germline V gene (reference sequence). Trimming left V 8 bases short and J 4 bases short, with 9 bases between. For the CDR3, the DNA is TGTGCCAGTGGGGACTTTTACAATGAGCAGTTCTTC. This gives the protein CASGDFYNEQFF.

The CDR3 reads CASRGSGTGNYGYTF. The CDR3 nucleotides are TGTGCCAGCAGGGGATCCGGGACAGGGAACTATGGCTACACCTTC. The J gene is TRBJ1-2, the V gene TRBV6-5; 9 positions agree with TRBD1. This CDR3 is built from 15 residues. V shed 6 bases, J shed 2 bases, and the junction held 7 bases outside the gene matches. In germline, CDR1 is MNHEY, CDR2 SVGAGI.

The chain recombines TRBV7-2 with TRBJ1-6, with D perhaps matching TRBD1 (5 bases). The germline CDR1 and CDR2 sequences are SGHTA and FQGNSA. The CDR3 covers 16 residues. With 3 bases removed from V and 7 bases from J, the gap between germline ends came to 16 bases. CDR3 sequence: CASSFSGQGGNSPLHF. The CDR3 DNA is TGTGCCAGCAGCTTTTCGGGGCAGGGAGGCAATTCACCCCTCCACTTT. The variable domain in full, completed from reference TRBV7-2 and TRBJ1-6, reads GAGVSQSPSNKVTEKGKDVELRCDPISGHTALYWYRQSLGQGLEFLIYFQGNSAPDKSGLPSDRFSAERTGGSVSTLTIQRTQQEDSAVYLCASSFSGQGGNSPLHFGNGTRLTVT.

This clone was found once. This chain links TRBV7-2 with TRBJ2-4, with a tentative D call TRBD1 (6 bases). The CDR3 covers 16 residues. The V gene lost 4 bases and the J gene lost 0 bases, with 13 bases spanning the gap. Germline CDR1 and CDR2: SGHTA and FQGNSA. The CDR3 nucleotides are TGTGCCAGCAGCTGGCAGGGGCGGGTAGCCAAAAACATTCAGTACTTC. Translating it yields CASSWQGRVAKNIQYF.

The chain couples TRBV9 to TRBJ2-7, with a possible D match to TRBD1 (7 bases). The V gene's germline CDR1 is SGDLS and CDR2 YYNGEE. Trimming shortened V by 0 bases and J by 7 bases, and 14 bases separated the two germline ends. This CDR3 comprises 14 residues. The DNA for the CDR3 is TGTGCCAGCAGCGTAGACTCAGGGGGGCGGGAGCAGTACTTC. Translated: CASSVDSGGREQYF.

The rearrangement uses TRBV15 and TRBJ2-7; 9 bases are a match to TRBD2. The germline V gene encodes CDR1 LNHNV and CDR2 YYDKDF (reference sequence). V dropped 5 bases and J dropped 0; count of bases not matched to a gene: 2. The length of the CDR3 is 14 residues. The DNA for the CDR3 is TGTGCCACCAGCCTGACTAGCGGCTCCTACGAGCAGTACTTC. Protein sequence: CATSLTSGSYEQYF.

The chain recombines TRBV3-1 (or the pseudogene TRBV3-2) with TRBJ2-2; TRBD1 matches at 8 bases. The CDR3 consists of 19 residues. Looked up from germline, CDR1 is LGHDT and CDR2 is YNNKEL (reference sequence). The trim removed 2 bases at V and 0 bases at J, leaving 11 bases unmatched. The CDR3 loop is CASSQRSADRGPNTGELFF. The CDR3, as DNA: TGTGCCAGCAGCCAAAGATCGGCAGACAGGGGACCGAACACCGGGGAGCTGTTTTTT.

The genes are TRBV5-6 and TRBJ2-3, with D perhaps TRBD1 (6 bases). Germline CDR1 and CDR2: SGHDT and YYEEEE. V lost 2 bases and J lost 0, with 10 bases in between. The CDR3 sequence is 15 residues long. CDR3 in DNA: TGTGCCAGCAGCTTTGGGGGCAGAAGCACAGATACGCAGTATTTT. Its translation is CASSFGGRSTDTQYF. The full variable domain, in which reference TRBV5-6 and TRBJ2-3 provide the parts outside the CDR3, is DAGVTQSPTHLIKTRGQQVTLRCSPKSGHDTVSWYQQALGQGPQFIFQYYEEEERQRGNFPDRFSGHQFPNYSSELNVNALLLGDSALYLCASSFGGRSTDTQYFGPGTRLTVL.

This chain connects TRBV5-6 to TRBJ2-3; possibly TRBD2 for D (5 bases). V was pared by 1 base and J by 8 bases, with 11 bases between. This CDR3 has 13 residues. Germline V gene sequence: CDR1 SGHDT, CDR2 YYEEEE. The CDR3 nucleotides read TGTGCCAGCAGCTTGAGGGAGACTCGTACGCAGTATTTT. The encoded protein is CASSLRETRTQYF.

CDR3 sequence: CASSPGLAEAYEQYF. In DNA, the CDR3 is TGTGCCAGCAGCCCGGGACTAGCGGAGGCCTACGAGCAGTACTTC. V usage is TRBV3-1 (or the pseudogene TRBV3-2) and J usage is TRBJ2-7; 11 nucleotides match TRBD2. This CDR3 contains 15 residues. CDR1 is LGHDT and CDR2 is YNNKEL in the germline V gene (reference sequence). V was clipped by 4 bases and J by 2 bases; unmatched bases: 4.

The chain's CDR3 is CASSLLVTSGIYNEQFF. The CDR3 DNA reads as TGTGCCAGCAGCTTACTGGTGACTAGCGGGATCTACAATGAGCAGTTCTTC. The chain has TRBV11-2 and TRBJ2-1; 11 positions agree with TRBD2. The CDR3 loop spans 17 amino acids. Trimming cost V 2 bases and J 3 bases; bases outside gene matches: 6. The V gene's germline CDR1 is SGHAT and CDR2 FQNNGV.

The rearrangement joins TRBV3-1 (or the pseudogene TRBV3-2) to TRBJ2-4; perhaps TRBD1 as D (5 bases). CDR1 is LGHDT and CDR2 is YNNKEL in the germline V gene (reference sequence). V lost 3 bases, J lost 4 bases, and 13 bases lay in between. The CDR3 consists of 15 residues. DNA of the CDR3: TGTGCCAGCAGCCAGAATCTCAGGGAAAAAAACATTCAGTACTTC. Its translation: CASSQNLREKNIQYF.

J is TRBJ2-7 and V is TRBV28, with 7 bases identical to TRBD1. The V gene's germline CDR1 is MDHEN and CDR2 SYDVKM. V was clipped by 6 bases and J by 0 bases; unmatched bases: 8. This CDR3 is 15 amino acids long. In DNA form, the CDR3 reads TGTGCCAGCAGGAGACAGGGTCTTCTCTCCTACGAGCAGTACTTC. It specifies CASRRQGLLSYEQYF.

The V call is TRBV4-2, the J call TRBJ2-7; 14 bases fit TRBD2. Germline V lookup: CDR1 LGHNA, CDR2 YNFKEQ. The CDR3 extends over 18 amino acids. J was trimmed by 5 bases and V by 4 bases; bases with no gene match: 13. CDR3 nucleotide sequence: TGTGCCAGCAGCCCCGGGACTAGCGGGAGTGCCGGCGGCGACGAGCAGTACTTC. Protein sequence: CASSPGTSGSAGGDEQYF.

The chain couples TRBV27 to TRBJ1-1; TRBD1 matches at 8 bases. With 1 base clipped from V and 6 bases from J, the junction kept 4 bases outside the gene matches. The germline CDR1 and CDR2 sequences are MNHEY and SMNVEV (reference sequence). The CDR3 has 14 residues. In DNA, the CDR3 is TGTGCCAGCAGTTTATGGGCAGGGGGCTCTGAAGCTTTCTTT. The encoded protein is CASSLWAGGSEAFF.

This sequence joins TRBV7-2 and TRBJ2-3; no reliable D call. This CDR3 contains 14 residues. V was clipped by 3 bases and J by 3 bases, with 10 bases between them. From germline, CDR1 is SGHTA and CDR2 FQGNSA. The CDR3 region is CASSLAARTDTQYF. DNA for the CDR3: TGTGCCAGCAGCTTGGCAGCGAGGACAGATACGCAGTATTTT.

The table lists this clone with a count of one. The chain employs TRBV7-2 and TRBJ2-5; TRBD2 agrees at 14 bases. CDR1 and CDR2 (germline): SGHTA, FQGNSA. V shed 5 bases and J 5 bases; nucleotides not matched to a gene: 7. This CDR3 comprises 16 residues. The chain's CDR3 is CASSIGLAGGGETQYF. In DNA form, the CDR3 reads TGTGCCAGCAGCATCGGACTAGCGGGGGGCGGGGAGACCCAGTACTTC.

In DNA, the CDR3 is TGTGCCAGCTCACCTCGACAGGTACAAGAGACCCAGTACTTC. Translated: CASSPRQVQETQYF. The chain combines TRBV18 with TRBJ2-5; tentative D call: TRBD1 (6 bases). V gave up 3 bases and J gave up 2 bases, with 10 bases separating them. The CDR3 totals 14 residues. Germline CDR1 reads KGHSH; CDR2 reads LQKENI.

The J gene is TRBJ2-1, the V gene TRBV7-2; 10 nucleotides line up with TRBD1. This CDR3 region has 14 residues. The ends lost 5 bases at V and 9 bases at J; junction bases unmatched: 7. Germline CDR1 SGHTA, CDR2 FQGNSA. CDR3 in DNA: TGTGCCAGCAGCCGTGGACAGGGGGACGGTGAGCAGTTCTTC. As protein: CASSRGQGDGEQFF.

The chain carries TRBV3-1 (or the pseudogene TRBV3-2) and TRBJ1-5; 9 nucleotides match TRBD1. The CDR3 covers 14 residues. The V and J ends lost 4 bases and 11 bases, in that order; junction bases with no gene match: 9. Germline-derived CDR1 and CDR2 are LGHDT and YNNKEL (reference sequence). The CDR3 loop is CASSPWGQGEAQHF. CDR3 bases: TGTGCCAGCAGCCCCTGGGGACAGGGTGAAGCCCAGCATTTT.